The clone carrying this T cell receptor (beta chain) was recorded many times. Its specificity is unknown. These data are taken from a study of lung T cells in sarcoidosis with Löfgren's syndrome. General study results and limits: Löfgren's syndrome patients reportedly showed greatest TRAV12-1 and TRBV2 expansion versus controls. Sarcoidosis antigen recognition was only suggested, antigen unidentified. Multiple Löfgren's syndrome patients reportedly shared TRAV12-1 and TRBV2 CDR3 motifs.

The length of the CDR3 is 10 residues. Germline CDR1 SEHNR, CDR2 FQNEAQ (reference sequence). The ends were cut back, 8 bases at V and 5 bases at J, with 6 bases in the middle. From the reads, TCRdb called clonotypes with MiXCR, one entry per CDR3 protein. This sample carries more than 6,500 distinct CDR3 sequences, over 20% of them seen once, and the ten largest clones take around 24%. Sequencing used CD4+ T cells from bronchoalveolar lavage fluid. The clonotype was recovered from a human donor with sarcoidosis (Löfgren's syndrome or another form), or a control subject (not recorded which). The chain carries TRBV7-9 and TRBJ2-5; unclear D gene. The DNA of the CDR3 is TGTGCCAGCGGGCGGGAGACCCAGTACTTC. It encodes CASGRETQYF.